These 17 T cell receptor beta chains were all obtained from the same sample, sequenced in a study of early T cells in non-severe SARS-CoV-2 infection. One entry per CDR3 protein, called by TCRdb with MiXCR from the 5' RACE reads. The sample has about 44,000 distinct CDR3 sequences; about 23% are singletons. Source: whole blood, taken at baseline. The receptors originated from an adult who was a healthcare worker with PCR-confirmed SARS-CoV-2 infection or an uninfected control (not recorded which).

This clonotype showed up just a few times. CDR3 residues: CASSGTDFSTDTQYF. DNA for the CDR3: TGTGCCAGCAGTGGGACGGACTTTAGCACAGATACGCAGTATTTT. V and J are TRBV12-3 or TRBV12-4 and TRBJ2-3; D possibly matches TRBD1 or TRBD2 (5 bases each). The CDR3 runs to 15 residues. Trimming removed 5 bases from V and 0 bases from J, with 12 bases in between.

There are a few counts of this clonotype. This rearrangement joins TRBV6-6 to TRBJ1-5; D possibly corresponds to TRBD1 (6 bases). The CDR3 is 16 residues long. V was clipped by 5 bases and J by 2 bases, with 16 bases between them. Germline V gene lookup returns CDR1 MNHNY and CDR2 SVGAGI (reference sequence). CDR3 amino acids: CASSVSTGSRNQPQHF. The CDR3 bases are TGTGCCAGCAGTGTAAGTACAGGGTCCCGCAATCAGCCCCAGCATTTT.

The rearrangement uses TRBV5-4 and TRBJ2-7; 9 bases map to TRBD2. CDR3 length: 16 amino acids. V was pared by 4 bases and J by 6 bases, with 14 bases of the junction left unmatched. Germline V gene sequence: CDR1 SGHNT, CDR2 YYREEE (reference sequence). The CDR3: CASSRGVAGAPGEQYF. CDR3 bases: TGTGCCAGCAGCCGGGGGGTAGCGGGGGCCCCAGGCGAGCAGTACTTC.

CDR3 region: CASSQDAGFSTDTQYF. Written as DNA, the CDR3 is TGTGCCAGCAGCCAAGATGCGGGGTTTAGCACAGATACGCAGTATTTT. This chain uses TRBV3-1 with TRBJ2-3; D perhaps matches TRBD2 (6 bases). Germline V CDR1 and CDR2: LGHDT, YNNKEL (reference sequence). The germline V and J ends were trimmed by 0 bases and 0 bases, with 10 bases remaining between them. The CDR3 extends over 16 amino acids.

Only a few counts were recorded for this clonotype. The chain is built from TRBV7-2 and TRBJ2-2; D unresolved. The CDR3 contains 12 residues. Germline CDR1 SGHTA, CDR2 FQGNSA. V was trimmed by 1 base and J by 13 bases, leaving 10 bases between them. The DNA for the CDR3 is TGTGCCAGCAGCTTAGAGGCGAAGTCGCTGTTTTTT. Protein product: CASSLEAKSLFF.

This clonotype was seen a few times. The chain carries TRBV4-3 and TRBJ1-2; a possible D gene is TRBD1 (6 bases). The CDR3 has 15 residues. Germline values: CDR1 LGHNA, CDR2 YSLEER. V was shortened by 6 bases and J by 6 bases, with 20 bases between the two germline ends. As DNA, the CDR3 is TGCGCCAGCAGTCCATCGGGGGCCCCAGCCGATGGCTACACCTTC. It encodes CASSPSGAPADGYTF.

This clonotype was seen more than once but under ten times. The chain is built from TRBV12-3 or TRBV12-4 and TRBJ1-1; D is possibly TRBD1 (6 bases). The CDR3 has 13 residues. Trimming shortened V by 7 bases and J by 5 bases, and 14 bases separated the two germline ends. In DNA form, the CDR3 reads TGTGCCAGCACCGTGACAGGAAGAACTGAAGCTTTCTTT. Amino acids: CASTVTGRTEAFF.

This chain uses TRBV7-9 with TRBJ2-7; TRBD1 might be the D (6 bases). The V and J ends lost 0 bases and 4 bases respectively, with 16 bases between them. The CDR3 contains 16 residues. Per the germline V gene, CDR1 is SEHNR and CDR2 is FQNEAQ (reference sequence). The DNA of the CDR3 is TGTGCCAGCAGCTTAGCGGTCAGGGTCGGGACATACGAGCAGTACTTC. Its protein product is CASSLAVRVGTYEQYF.

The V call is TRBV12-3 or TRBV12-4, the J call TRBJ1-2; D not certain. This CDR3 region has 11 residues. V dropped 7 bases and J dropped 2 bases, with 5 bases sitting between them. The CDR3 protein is CASMANYGYTF. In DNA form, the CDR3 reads TGTGCCAGCATGGCGAACTATGGCTACACCTTC.

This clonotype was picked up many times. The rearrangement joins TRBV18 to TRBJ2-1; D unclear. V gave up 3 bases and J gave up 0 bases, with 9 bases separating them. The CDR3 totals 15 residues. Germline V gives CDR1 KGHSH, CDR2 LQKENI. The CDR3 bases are TGTGCCAGCTCACCGTGGACGGGCTCCTACAATGAGCAGTTCTTC. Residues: CASSPWTGSYNEQFF.

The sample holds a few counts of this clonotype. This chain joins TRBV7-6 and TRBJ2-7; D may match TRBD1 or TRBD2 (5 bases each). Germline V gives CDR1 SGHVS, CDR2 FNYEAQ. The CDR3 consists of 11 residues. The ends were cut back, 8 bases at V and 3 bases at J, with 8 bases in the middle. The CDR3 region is CASQGDYEQYF. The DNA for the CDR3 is TGTGCCAGCCAGGGAGACTACGAGCAGTACTTC.

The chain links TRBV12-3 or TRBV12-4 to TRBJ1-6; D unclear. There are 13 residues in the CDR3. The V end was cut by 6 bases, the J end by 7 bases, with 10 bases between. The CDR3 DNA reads TGTGCCAGCAGCCCCTATCCGAATTCACCCCTCCACTTT. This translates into CASSPYPNSPLHF.

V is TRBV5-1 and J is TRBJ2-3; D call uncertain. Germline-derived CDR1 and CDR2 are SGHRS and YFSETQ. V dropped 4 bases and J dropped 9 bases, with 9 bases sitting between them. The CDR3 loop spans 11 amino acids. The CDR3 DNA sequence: TGCGCCAGCAGCCTCCAATCCACGCAGTATTTT. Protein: CASSLQSTQYF.

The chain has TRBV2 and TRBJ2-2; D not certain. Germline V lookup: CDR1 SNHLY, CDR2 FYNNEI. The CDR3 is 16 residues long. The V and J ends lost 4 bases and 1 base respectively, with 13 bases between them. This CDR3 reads CASSGDLGRNTGELFF. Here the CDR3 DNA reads TGTGCCAGCAGTGGGGATCTAGGTCGGAACACCGGGGAGCTGTTTTTT.

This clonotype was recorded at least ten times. CDR3 sequence reads: CASRVGHRQFPQHF. In DNA, the CDR3 is TGTGCCAGCAGAGTAGGACACCGTCAATTTCCCCAGCATTTT. V gene TRBV27 combines with J gene TRBJ1-5; a weak D match, TRBD1 (5 bases). The germline gives CDR1 MNHEY, CDR2 SMNVEV (reference sequence). This CDR3 spans 14 amino acids. V shed 6 bases and J shed 10 bases, with 19 bases lying between them.

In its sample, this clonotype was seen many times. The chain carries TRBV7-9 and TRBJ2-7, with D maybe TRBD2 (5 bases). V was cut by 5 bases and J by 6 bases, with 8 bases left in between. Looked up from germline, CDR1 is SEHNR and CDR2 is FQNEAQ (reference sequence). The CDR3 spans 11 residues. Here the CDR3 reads CASSGLGEQYF. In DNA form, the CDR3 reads TGTGCCAGCAGCGGACTCGGCGAGCAGTACTTC.

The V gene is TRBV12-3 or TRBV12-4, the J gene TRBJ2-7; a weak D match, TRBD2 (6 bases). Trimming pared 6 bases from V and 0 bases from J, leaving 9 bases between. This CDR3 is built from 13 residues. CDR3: CASRGGNSYEQYF. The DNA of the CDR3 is TGTGCCAGCAGGGGGGGAAACTCCTACGAGCAGTACTTC.